Below are 10 T cell receptor beta chains sequenced from a single sample in a study of control samples from healthy donors and cancer patients. Data came from immunoSEQ multiplex PCR; TCRdb stores just in-frame clones and leaves some out. The sample yields tens of thousands of clones, about 92% seen once. The sequenced material came from PBMCs. The receptors originated from a man aged 40-49 years with colorectal cancer.

This clone was seen only once. The chain combines TRBV4-1 with TRBJ1-4; D remains ambiguous. Trimming cost V 1 base and J 7 bases, with 7 bases left between them. CDR1 and CDR2 from the germline V gene are MGHRA and YSYEKL. The CDR3 spans 13 residues. The CDR3 sequence: CASSQGRSEKLFF. CDR3 DNA: TGCGCCAGCAGCCAAGGTAGATCTGAAAAACTGTTTTTT.

This clone was counted a single time. CDR3 bases: TGTGCCAGCAGCCCCGACAAAAACTATGGCTACACCTTC. Its protein product is CASSPDKNYGYTF. The chain combines TRBV7-3 with TRBJ1-2; D unclear. Germline CDR1 SGHTA, CDR2 FQGTGA. Trimming stripped 5 bases from V and 2 bases from J, with 9 bases between. The CDR3 covers 13 residues. Filled out from reference TRBV7-3 and TRBJ1-2, the complete variable domain reads GAGVSQTPSNKVTEKGKYVELRCDPISGHTALYWYRQSLGQGPEFLIYFQGTGAADDSGLPNDRFFAVRPEGSVSTLKIQRTERGDSAVYLCASSPDKNYGYTFGSGTRLTVV.

V is TRBV4-1 and J is TRBJ2-3, with TRBD1 matching 8 bases. CDR3 size: 16 residues. Trimming cost V 3 bases and J 4 bases; bases outside gene matches: 9. CDR1 MGHRA and CDR2 YSYEKL come from the germline V gene. In DNA form, the CDR3 reads TGCGCCAGCAGCCAGGGGGACAGGCGAGCGGCAGATACGCAGTATTTT. Protein sequence: CASSQGDRRAADTQYF.

The V gene is TRBV30, the J gene TRBJ2-7; the D call may be TRBD1 or TRBD2 (6 bases each). Trimming shortened V by 7 bases and J by 2 bases, and 18 bases separated the two germline ends. This CDR3 spans 14 amino acids. Per germline, CDR1 GTSNPN and CDR2 SVGIG (reference sequence). The CDR3 sequence is CASSMERGPYEQYF. CDR3 bases: TGTGCCTCCTCAATGGAACGGGGGCCCTACGAGCAGTACTTC.

As to this clone: Sequence at one end of the junction differs from germline and may be a read error. The chain combines TRBV25-1 with TRBJ1-1; D may be TRBD1 (5 bases). This CDR3 region has 14 residues. CDR1 is MGHDK and CDR2 is SYGVNS in the germline V gene. The CDR3 spells CASSPPGGNSEAFF. The CDR3 DNA reads as TGTGCCAGCAGTCCCCCGGGGGGGAACTCTGAAGCTTTCTTT.

The V and J genes are TRBV19 and TRBJ2-1; 8 bases agree with TRBD2. V dropped 7 bases and J dropped 8; count of bases not matched to a gene: 10. The CDR3 runs to 14 residues. Germline loops: CDR1 LNHDA, CDR2 SQIVND (reference sequence). The CDR3 DNA is TGTGCCAGTACGAGGGGTAGCGGGGTTCATGAGCAGTTCTTC. Translated, it gives CASTRGSGVHEQFF.

V is TRBV6-5 and J is TRBJ1-1; weak D call: TRBD1 (5 bases). The germline gives CDR1 MNHEY, CDR2 SVGAGI. This CDR3 contains 15 residues. V lost 8 bases and J 4 bases, leaving 20 bases between the germline ends. The CDR3 is CASAVSLGGSTEAFF. Here the CDR3 DNA reads TGTGCCAGCGCTGTATCGCTGGGGGGGAGCACTGAAGCTTTCTTT.

The chain joins TRBV6-5 to TRBJ1-2; possible D gene TRBD1, 5 bases. The V gene lost 4 bases and the J gene lost 1 base, with 7 bases spanning the gap. There are 13 residues in the CDR3. Germline V gives CDR1 MNHEY, CDR2 SVGAGI. CDR3 residues: CASSSGLNYGYTF. For the CDR3, the DNA is TGTGCCAGCAGTTCGGGACTTAACTATGGCTACACCTTC.

This clone was counted once. The V and J genes are TRBV19 and TRBJ2-2, with 8 bases identical to TRBD1. Per the germline V gene, CDR1 is LNHDA and CDR2 is SQIVND (reference sequence). Trimming cost V 5 bases and J 7 bases; bases outside gene matches: 12. This CDR3 spans 16 amino acids. In DNA, the CDR3 is TGTGCCAGTAGTCCCCCCAGGGGGCGAGTCGGCGGGGAGCTGTTTTTT. Amino acids: CASSPPRGRVGGELFF.

V usage is TRBV7-2 and J usage is TRBJ2-5; D unresolved. This CDR3 is 15 amino acids long. Trimming pared 0 bases from V and 0 bases from J, leaving 8 bases between. Germline V lookup: CDR1 SGHTA, CDR2 FQGNSA. The CDR3 is CASSLAPRYQETQYF. For the CDR3, the DNA is TGTGCCAGCAGCTTAGCGCCAAGGTACCAAGAGACCCAGTACTTC.